The 18 T cell receptor beta chains presented below share a single source sample, sequenced in a study of regulatory T cells in long-lasting Graves disease. The time point was: newly diagnosed GD, antithyroid drugs for less than 3 months. PBMC-extracted RNA yielded the TCR library. In building TCR beta libraries, iRepertoire HTBI primers were used together with Arm-PCR of CDR3 regions. MiXCR was run by TCRdb on the multiplex PCR reads, yielding one entry per CDR3 protein. This repertoire shows over 300,000 distinct CDR3 sequences, roughly a sixth found once; its top ten account for 22%. The material was peripheral blood mononuclear cells (PBMCs), obtained at new diagnosis, from a patient treated with antithyroid drugs. The receptors derive from a female donor with Graves disease.

This clonotype was observed a few times. V usage is TRBV6-1 and J usage is TRBJ2-3; 15 bases fit TRBD2. CDR1 and CDR2 (germline): MNHNS, SASEGT. This CDR3 contains 17 residues. J gave up 4 bases and V 2 bases, and 4 bases lay outside the gene matches. CDR3 nucleotide sequence: TGTGCCAGCAGTGAAACGGGGACTAGCGGGAGGCCAGATACGCAGTATTTT. Amino acids: CASSETGTSGRPDTQYF.

V gene TRBV19 combines with J gene TRBJ2-3; D remains unclear. CDR1 LNHDA and CDR2 SQIVND come from the germline V gene (reference sequence). The CDR3 totals 14 residues. V was shortened by 2 bases and J by 1 base, with 7 bases between the two germline ends. In DNA form, the CDR3 reads TGTGCCAGTAGTATACGCCAGCGCACAGATACGCAGTATTTT. Translating gives CASSIRQRTDTQYF.

The chain is built from TRBV10-1 and TRBJ2-2; 7 bases match TRBD2. The CDR3 runs 18 residues. The germline V gene has CDR1 WNHNN and CDR2 SYGVQD (reference sequence). Losses at the gene ends were 3 bases for V and 5 bases for J; bases not matched to a gene: 15. For the CDR3, the DNA is TGCGCCAGCAGTGATCCCCTGGGCGGGAGTAGGTATACCGGGGAGCTGTTTTTT. Its translation is CASSDPLGGSRYTGELFF.

This clonotype was counted at least ten times. This chain uses TRBV2 with TRBJ1-2; D not resolved. Germline-derived CDR1 and CDR2 are SNHLY and FYNNEI. The CDR3 is 13 amino acids. V was pared by 7 bases and J by 10 bases, with 19 bases between. The CDR3 region is CASTPASGDDYTF. The CDR3 DNA sequence: TGTGCCAGCACCCCCGCAAGTGGAGACGACTACACCTTC. The full variable domain, with the rest looked up from reference TRBV2 and TRBJ1-2, is EPEVTQTPSHQVTQMGQEVILRCVPISNHLYFYWYRQILGQKVEFLVSFYNNEISEKSEIFDDQFSVERPDGSNFTLKIRSTKLEDSAMYFCASTPASGDDYTFGSGTRLTVV.

This clonotype was counted at least ten times. The chain combines TRBV7-2 with TRBJ1-4; no clear D gene. Germline V gene sequence: CDR1 SGHTA, CDR2 FQGNSA. The ends were cut back, 5 bases at V and 0 bases at J, with 16 bases in the middle. This CDR3 spans 17 amino acids. The CDR3 region is CASSLGISGTTNEKLFF. The DNA of the CDR3 is TGTGCCAGCAGCCTAGGGATCTCCGGGACAACTAATGAAAAACTGTTTTTT.

This clonotype was counted ten times or more. The chain uses TRBV2 and TRBJ2-6; D uncertain. The germline V gene encodes CDR1 SNHLY and CDR2 FYNNEI. The CDR3 contains 15 residues. V was pared by 1 base and J by 2 bases, with 6 bases between. The CDR3: CASSEGATGANVLTF. CDR3 sequence (DNA): TGTGCCAGCAGTGAAGGAGCTACTGGGGCCAACGTCCTGACTTTC.

The rearrangement links TRBV20-1 to TRBJ1-1; 9 nucleotides line up with TRBD1. The CDR3 loop spans 16 amino acids. The trim removed 0 bases at V and 10 bases at J, leaving 15 bases unmatched. Germline CDR1 is DFQATT and CDR2 is SNEGSKA (reference sequence). The CDR3 reads CSARELGQGFRDGAFF. CDR3 DNA: TGCAGTGCTAGAGAACTGGGACAGGGCTTTCGGGATGGAGCTTTCTTT.

This clonotype showed up just a few times. The chain uses TRBV7-2 and TRBJ1-1, with 7 bases aligning to TRBD1. V trimming: 1 base; J trimming: 4 bases; junction bases outside the gene matches: 12. This CDR3 has 17 residues. Germline V gene data show CDR1 as SGHTA and CDR2 as FQGNSA. As DNA, the CDR3 is TGTGCCAGCAGCTTAGGACCACAGGGGAGGGCGGGCACTGAAGCTTTCTTT. This encodes CASSLGPQGRAGTEAFF.

This clonotype was detected a few times. This clone may be a read error of a much larger clone one base away. The chain combines TRBV7-2 with TRBJ2-1, with 8 bases matching TRBD2. The CDR3 consists of 14 residues. Germline assignment: CDR1 SGHTA and CDR2 FQGNSA. This chain's CDR3 is CACSELAAYNEQFF. The CDR3 DNA follows: TGTGCCTGCAGTGAACTAGCGGCCTACAATGAGCAGTTCTTC.

This clonotype was found a few times. The V and J genes are TRBV6-5 and TRBJ2-5; TRBD2 matches at 13 bases. The CDR3 consists of 19 residues. J lost 2 bases, V lost 2 bases, and 11 bases had no gene match. Germline V gene lookup returns CDR1 MNHEY and CDR2 SVGAGI. CDR3: CASSYPIRTSGSVQETQYF. CDR3 sequence (DNA): TGTGCCAGCAGTTACCCAATCAGGACTAGCGGGAGTGTACAAGAGACCCAGTACTTC.

The table lists this clonotype with many counts. The chain is built from TRBV9 and TRBJ2-2; D gene uncertain. The length of the CDR3 is 14 residues. V lost 0 bases and J 2 bases, leaving 5 bases between the germline ends. The germline CDR1 and CDR2 sequences are SGDLS and YYNGEE. The CDR3 DNA reads as TGTGCCAGCAGCGTAGACCCTAACACCGGGGAGCTGTTTTTT. This gives the protein CASSVDPNTGELFF.

This clonotype was seen at least ten times. This sequence joins TRBV4-1 and TRBJ1-2; D remains unclear. The CDR3 consists of 11 residues. The V end was cut by 5 bases, the J end by 7 bases, with 8 bases between. Per germline, CDR1 MGHRA and CDR2 YSYEKL. CDR3 region: CASSFWGGYTF. The DNA for the CDR3 is TGCGCCAGCAGCTTCTGGGGTGGCTACACCTTC.

In its sample, this clonotype was seen many times. One end of the junction fails to match germline, which may point to a read error. This sequence joins TRBV3-1 and TRBJ1-1; D remains unclear. Germline assignment: CDR1 LGHDT and CDR2 YNNKEL (reference sequence). The CDR3 has 13 residues. The CDR3: CASSQALNTEAFF. The CDR3, as DNA: TGCGCCAGCAGCCAAGCTCTGAACACTGAAGCTTTCTTT.

This clonotype appeared many times. This rearrangement joins TRBV10-3 to TRBJ1-6; the D gene is possibly TRBD1 (6 bases). This CDR3 contains 13 residues. V was pared by 6 bases and J by 12 bases, with 15 bases between. Germline-derived CDR1 and CDR2 are ENHRY and SYGVKD. The CDR3 protein is CAIRTGANGPLHF. The CDR3, as DNA: TGTGCCATCAGGACAGGCGCCAATGGACCCCTCCACTTT.

Ten or more counts support this clonotype. The rearrangement joins TRBV2 to TRBJ2-7; tentative D call: TRBD1 (6 bases). This CDR3 has 14 residues. Germline loops: CDR1 SNHLY, CDR2 FYNNEI. Between the trimmed V and J ends, which lost 8 bases and 2 bases, there was a span of 16 bases. The CDR3 is CASHNRGSTYEQYF. CDR3 bases: TGTGCCAGCCATAATAGGGGGTCCACCTACGAGCAGTACTTC.

This clonotype was observed a few times. A far larger clone is one base from this, pointing to a likely read error. The rearrangement joins TRBV5-5 to TRBJ2-1; perhaps TRBD2 as D (6 bases). With the DNA end fitting TRBJ2-5 better, the J assignment may be wrong. Germline loops: CDR1 SGHKS, CDR2 YYEKEE (reference sequence). CDR3 length: 12 residues. The CDR3 nucleotides are TGTGCCAGCAGCCGGTCTGGGGAGGCCCAGTACTTC. Protein sequence: CASSRSGEAQYF.

The V gene is TRBV19, the J gene TRBJ2-3, with D unresolved. The CDR3 has 17 residues. V dropped 0 bases and J dropped 5 bases, with 18 bases sitting between them. CDR1 and CDR2 from the germline V gene are LNHDA and SQIVND (reference sequence). CDR3 coding DNA: TGTGCCAGTAGTATAGATCGGATCGGATCCGACCAAGATACGCAGTATTTT. It specifies CASSIDRIGSDQDTQYF.

This clonotype was counted ten times or more. The chain links TRBV7-9 to TRBJ2-3, with 9 bases identical to TRBD2. The V gene end was trimmed by 4 bases and the J gene end by 2 bases; junction bases not matched to a gene: 19. The CDR3 loop spans 20 amino acids. The germline V gene has CDR1 SEHNR and CDR2 FQNEAQ (reference sequence). In DNA form, the CDR3 reads TGTGCCAGCAGCTATAGACTAGCGGAGAGCCTGCGGAGGATCACAGATACGCAGTATTTT. This gives the protein CASSYRLAESLRRITDTQYF.